The next 12 T cell receptor beta chains were all read from a single sample in a study of blood T cells in healthy people across ages. The use of a sample-barcoded 5' primer and a J-beta primer mix characterized a second PCR of roughly 7 to 11 cycles. TCRdb analysed the 5' RACE reads with MiXCR anew, one entry per CDR3 protein. This sample yields about 620,000 distinct CDR3 sequences, of which around 52% are seen a single time; approximately 15% belongs to the top ten. The specimen was blood. These receptors came from a woman of 80 years or more in good health.

In its sample, this clonotype was seen once. A clone one base away is much larger, so this may be a read error. V gene TRBV10-3 combines with J gene TRBJ2-3, with 9 positions matching TRBD2. V lost 1 base, J lost 8 bases, and 13 bases stayed unmatched. Germline CDR1 reads ENHRY; CDR2 reads SYGVKD. This CDR3 spans 17 amino acids. CDR3 residues: CAISEWKREVSIGTQYF. CDR3 sequence (DNA): TGTGCCATCAGTGAGTGGAAGCGGGAGGTTTCAATAGGTACGCAGTATTTT.

On this clonotype itself: A read error may explain this, as a much larger clone is one base away. V is TRBV20-1 and J is TRBJ1-6, with D perhaps matching TRBD1 (6 bases). The CDR3 is 14 amino acids. The germline V gene has CDR1 DFQATT and CDR2 SNEGSKA (reference sequence). V dropped 3 bases and J dropped 6 bases, with 12 bases sitting between them. In nucleotides, the CDR3 is TGCAGTGCTAGGGGGACAACAAGTAATTCACCCCTCCACTTT. This encodes CSARGTTSNSPLHF.

This clonotype has at least ten counts. The chain recombines TRBV29-1 with TRBJ1-2; D ambiguous. The CDR3 covers 12 residues. V lost 7 bases and J 7 bases, leaving 16 bases between the germline ends. Germline lookup yields CDR1 SQVTM and CDR2 ANQGSEA. The CDR3 loop reads CSANGEKGGYTF. CDR3 DNA: TGCAGCGCCAATGGGGAGAAAGGTGGCTACACCTTC.

At least ten counts were recorded for this clonotype. The chain employs TRBV18 and TRBJ2-5; no reliable D call. There are 13 residues in the CDR3. Trimming removed 5 bases at V and 5 bases at J, with 12 bases between. The germline gives CDR1 KGHSH, CDR2 LQKENI. The CDR3 DNA reads TGTGCCAGCTCAAGGGCCATCGGGGAGACCCAGTACTTC. Encoded protein: CASSRAIGETQYF.

The chain combines TRBV2 with TRBJ2-7; TRBD2 matches at 7 bases. The CDR3 consists of 13 residues. V lost 8 bases to trimming and J lost 7 bases; unmatched junction nucleotides: 11. Per the germline V gene, CDR1 is SNHLY and CDR2 is FYNNEI. DNA of the CDR3: TGTGCCAGCCTGCGGGAGTCCTACAATGAGCAGTACTTC. Protein product: CASLRESYNEQYF.

This clonotype has more than one count but fewer than ten. The chain employs TRBV20-1 and TRBJ2-5; D ambiguous. CDR1 is DFQATT and CDR2 is SNEGSKA in the germline V gene (reference sequence). There are 11 residues in the CDR3. The ends were cut back, 1 base at V and 5 bases at J, with 5 bases in the middle. CDR3 sequence (DNA): TGCAGTGCTAGAGCGGAGGAGACCCAGTACTTC. Protein sequence: CSARAEETQYF.

Comments on this clonotype: The junction departs from the called germline gene at one end, perhaps through a read error. The J gene is TRBJ2-5, the V gene TRBV6-5; D is ambiguous. Germline lookup yields CDR1 MNHEY and CDR2 SVGAGI. CDR3 length equals 11 residues. CDR3 sequence: CACSPGNEQYF. Written as DNA, the CDR3 is TGTGCCTGCAGTCCCGGAAATGAGCAGTACTTC.

This clonotype has more than one count but fewer than ten. Just one base apart from a much larger clone, this may be a read error. The chain employs TRBV29-1 and TRBJ2-5, with no clear D. Looked up from germline, CDR1 is SQVTM and CDR2 is ANQGSEA. The V and J ends lost 4 bases and 11 bases respectively, with 17 bases between them. The CDR3 runs to 12 residues. The CDR3 bases are TGCAGCGTTGTTTTCGCTAATGGTGAGCAGTACTTC. Translation: CSVVFANGEQYF.

On this clonotype itself: This may arise from a read error, as a much more abundant clone is one base away. The chain combines TRBV7-3 with TRBJ2-1; tentatively, D is TRBD2 (5 bases). CDR3 length equals 13 residues. CDR1 and CDR2 from the germline V gene are SGHTA and FQGTGA. Trimming shortened V by 7 bases and J by 7 bases, and 14 bases separated the two germline ends. The CDR3, as DNA: TGTGCCAGCAACCTACCTACTAGGAATGAGCAGTTCTTC. It translates to CASNLPTRNEQFF.

The V and J genes are TRBV27 and TRBJ1-2; D not certain. V lost 5 bases, J lost 0 bases, and 13 bases lay in between. The germline gives CDR1 MNHEY, CDR2 SMNVEV (reference sequence). The CDR3 totals 15 residues. CDR3 loop: CASSPDRVANYGYTF. The CDR3 region has the DNA TGTGCCAGCAGTCCGGACCGGGTAGCTAACTATGGCTACACCTTC.

The rearrangement links TRBV6-2 or TRBV6-3 to TRBJ2-7; 7 nucleotides align to TRBD1. The CDR3 is made up of 14 amino acids. The germline gives CDR1 MNHEY, CDR2 SVGEGT. V dropped 6 bases and J dropped 6; count of bases not matched to a gene: 11. CDR3 sequence: CASRDDGTEGEQYF. CDR3 nucleotide sequence: TGTGCCAGCAGAGACGACGGGACAGAGGGCGAGCAGTACTTC.

The chain recombines TRBV20-1 with TRBJ2-7, with D perhaps matching TRBD1 or TRBD2 (6 bases each). V lost 4 bases to trimming and J lost 6 bases, with 16 bases between them. CDR1 and CDR2 (germline): DFQATT, SNEGSKA (reference sequence). The CDR3 spans 13 residues. The chain's CDR3 is CSATLGAEGEQYF. The CDR3 DNA follows: TGCAGTGCTACTCTGGGGGCGGAGGGCGAGCAGTACTTC.